A selection of T cell receptor beta chains follows, all from one sample in a study of early T cells in non-severe SARS-CoV-2 infection. TCRdb re-called the 5' RACE reads through MiXCR, storing one row per CDR3 protein. The sample has roughly 63,000 distinct CDR3 sequences; over 10% are singletons. The sample was whole blood. The receptors derive from an adult who was a healthcare worker with PCR-confirmed SARS-CoV-2 infection or an uninfected control (not recorded which). Both conserved end residues are part of each CDR3. A D gene is named only where the DNA matches it firmly. Size values are once, few and many counts, or a class for expanded clones, and some rows have none.

d_call: -; clone_size: -; v_call: TRBV2; j_call: TRBJ2-3; cdr3_nt: TGTGCCAGCAGTGAAGGGGGTACAGATACGCAGTATTTT; cdr3_aa: CASSEGGTDTQYF
d_call: TRBD1; clone_size: -; v_call: TRBV19; j_call: TRBJ2-3; cdr3_nt: TGTGCCAGTAGTAGGGGGACAGGGGGCACAGATACGCAGTATTTT; cdr3_aa: CASSRGTGGTDTQYF
d_call: -; clone_size: few; v_call: TRBV29-1; j_call: TRBJ1-1; cdr3_nt: TGCAGCGTCGCCAGCGCTGAAGCTTTCTTT; cdr3_aa: CSVASAEAFF
d_call: TRBD2; clone_size: many; v_call: TRBV20-1; j_call: TRBJ2-1; cdr3_nt: TGCAGTGCTGGAGGCATAGCGGGGGGAGGGAATGAGCAGTTCTTC; cdr3_aa: CSAGGIAGGGNEQFF
d_call: -; clone_size: many; v_call: TRBV11-2; j_call: TRBJ2-5; cdr3_nt: TGTGCCAGCAGCCTAACGTTCGAGACCCAGTACTTC; cdr3_aa: CASSLTFETQYF
d_call: TRBD1; clone_size: many; v_call: TRBV29-1; j_call: TRBJ1-2; cdr3_nt: TGCAGCGTTGTGGGGGACAGGGCTAACTATGGCTACACCTTC; cdr3_aa: CSVVGDRANYGYTF
d_call: -; clone_size: few; v_call: TRBV15; j_call: TRBJ2-3; cdr3_nt: TGTGCCACCAGCAGAGATGGCAGGACATCAGATACGCAGTATTTT; cdr3_aa: CATSRDGRTSDTQYF
d_call: TRBD2; clone_size: -; v_call: TRBV7-2; j_call: TRBJ2-1; cdr3_nt: TGTGCCAGCAGCTTTAGGCGGGGGTGGAATGAGCAGTTCTTC; cdr3_aa: CASSFRRGWNEQFF
d_call: TRBD1; clone_size: -; v_call: TRBV2; j_call: TRBJ1-5; cdr3_nt: TGTGCCAGCAGCGACAGGGGACGACAGCCCCAGCATTTT; cdr3_aa: CASSDRGRQPQHF
d_call: TRBD1; clone_size: many; v_call: TRBV2; j_call: TRBJ1-3; cdr3_nt: TGTGCCAGAGGACAGGGGCGTTCTGGAAACACCATATATTTT; cdr3_aa: CARGQGRSGNTIYF
d_call: -; clone_size: -; v_call: TRBV20-1; j_call: TRBJ1-2; cdr3_nt: TGCAGTGCCAGGTCGACAGCGTACTATGGCTACACCTTC; cdr3_aa: CSARSTAYYGYTF
d_call: -; clone_size: many; v_call: TRBV11-3; j_call: TRBJ2-7; cdr3_nt: TGTGCCAGCAGACGTCCCCCCGACAGAAACCCCTACGAGCAGTACTTC; cdr3_aa: CASRRPPDRNPYEQYF
d_call: -; clone_size: many; v_call: TRBV7-2; j_call: TRBJ2-3; cdr3_nt: TGTGCCAGCAGCGCGATCAGCGATACGCAGTATTTT; cdr3_aa: CASSAISDTQYF
d_call: TRBD2; clone_size: -; v_call: TRBV5-5; j_call: TRBJ2-3; cdr3_nt: TGTGCCAGCAGCGGCGGACTAGCGGGAGCCCGGGATACGCAGTATTTT; cdr3_aa: CASSGGLAGARDTQYF
d_call: -; clone_size: many; v_call: TRBV6-5; j_call: TRBJ2-7; cdr3_nt: TGTGCCAGCAGAAACGCGAGGACAGCCTACGAGCAGTACTTC; cdr3_aa: CASRNARTAYEQYF
d_call: -; clone_size: many; v_call: TRBV6-1; j_call: TRBJ1-1; cdr3_nt: TGTGCCAGCAGTGAAGCAGCGGGGATCCGGGGGACTGAAGCTTTCTTT; cdr3_aa: CASSEAAGIRGTEAFF
d_call: TRBD1; clone_size: many; v_call: TRBV5-4; j_call: TRBJ1-6; cdr3_nt: TGTGCCAGCAGACAAAGACAGGGAGCTTCACCCCACCACTTT; cdr3_aa: CASRQRQGASPHHF
d_call: -; clone_size: many; v_call: TRBV5-1; j_call: TRBJ1-4; cdr3_nt: TGCGCCAGCAGCTTGGGGGCACGGGCTAATGAAAAACTGTTTTTT; cdr3_aa: CASSLGARANEKLFF
d_call: TRBD1; clone_size: many; v_call: TRBV11-2; j_call: TRBJ2-7; cdr3_nt: TGTGCCAGCAGCCAAGCCGGGACAGGGGGTTTTTACGAGCAGTACTTC; cdr3_aa: CASSQAGTGGFYEQYF
d_call: -; clone_size: -; v_call: TRBV9; j_call: TRBJ2-7; cdr3_nt: TGTGCCAGCAGCGTAGGGGTTCAAAGCTCCTACGAGCAGTACTTC; cdr3_aa: CASSVGVQSSYEQYF
d_call: -; clone_size: many; v_call: TRBV11-3; j_call: TRBJ2-6; cdr3_nt: TGTGCCAGCAGCTCCGGAGGGAATGGGGCCAACGTCCTGACTTTC; cdr3_aa: CASSSGGNGANVLTF
d_call: -; clone_size: few; v_call: TRBV20-1; j_call: TRBJ1-2; cdr3_nt: TGCAGTGCCGAATCCACGGAATTCGGCTACACCTTC; cdr3_aa: CSAESTEFGYTF
d_call: -; clone_size: few; v_call: TRBV5-4; j_call: TRBJ2-7; cdr3_nt: TGTGCCAGCAGCTTGGTGGGCAGGGTCTACGAGCAGTACTTC; cdr3_aa: CASSLVGRVYEQYF
d_call: TRBD1; clone_size: many; v_call: TRBV10-3; j_call: TRBJ2-4; cdr3_nt: TGTGCCATTGGACAGGGGGCCAAAAACATTCAGTACTTC; cdr3_aa: CAIGQGAKNIQYF
d_call: -; clone_size: medium-sized; v_call: TRBV5-1; j_call: TRBJ1-1; cdr3_nt: TGCGCCAGCAGAAAAGGGGGCACTGAAGCTTTCTTT; cdr3_aa: CASRKGGTEAFF
d_call: -; clone_size: many; v_call: TRBV7-9; j_call: TRBJ2-3; cdr3_nt: TGTGCCAGCAGCTTAACGGAGGGGGCAGGAGATACGCAGTATTTT; cdr3_aa: CASSLTEGAGDTQYF
d_call: TRBD2; clone_size: -; v_call: TRBV20-1; j_call: TRBJ2-1; cdr3_nt: TGCAGTGCTGCGGGACTAGCGGGTATTTTTGAGCAGTTCTTC; cdr3_aa: CSAAGLAGIFEQFF
d_call: -; clone_size: many; v_call: TRBV29-1; j_call: TRBJ1-1; cdr3_nt: TGCAGCGCTATACCCTGGTCTGTTGAAGCTTTCTTT; cdr3_aa: CSAIPWSVEAFF
d_call: -; clone_size: many; v_call: TRBV20-1; j_call: TRBJ2-5; cdr3_nt: TGCAGTGTCCGACTTAAAGAGACCCAGTACTTC; cdr3_aa: CSVRLKETQYF
d_call: -; clone_size: many; v_call: TRBV7-3; j_call: TRBJ2-5; cdr3_nt: TGTGCCAGCAGCTTGGCTGGACAGACACAAGAGACCCAGTACTTC; cdr3_aa: CASSLAGQTQETQYF
d_call: TRBD1; clone_size: -; v_call: TRBV6-5; j_call: TRBJ1-1; cdr3_nt: TGTGCCAGCAGCTACGACAGGGGCACTGAAGCTTTCTTT; cdr3_aa: CASSYDRGTEAFF
d_call: -; clone_size: -; v_call: TRBV4-1; j_call: TRBJ2-5; cdr3_nt: TGCGCCAGCAGCTCCCCTGGGGGGGGCCTGGAGACCCAGTACTTC; cdr3_aa: CASSSPGGGLETQYF
d_call: TRBD2; clone_size: once; v_call: TRBV7-9; j_call: TRBJ2-1; cdr3_nt: TGTGCCAGCAGCTTCGTTGGCCTAGCGGGGCAGGAGCAGTTCTTC; cdr3_aa: CASSFVGLAGQEQFF
d_call: -; clone_size: -; v_call: TRBV4-3; j_call: TRBJ1-2; cdr3_nt: TGCGCCAGCAGCCGAGAGGGAGTCGGCTATGGCTACACCTTC; cdr3_aa: CASSREGVGYGYTF
d_call: -; clone_size: many; v_call: TRBV7-9; j_call: TRBJ1-6; cdr3_nt: TGTGCCAGCAGCTTAGACCACTATTCACCCCTCCACTTT; cdr3_aa: CASSLDHYSPLHF
d_call: -; clone_size: -; v_call: TRBV4-2; j_call: TRBJ2-6; cdr3_nt: TGTGCCAGCAGCCAAGCGGGCTTCGCAGGGTATGGGGCCAACGTCCTGACTTTC; cdr3_aa: CASSQAGFAGYGANVLTF
d_call: TRBD1; clone_size: once; v_call: TRBV5-1; j_call: TRBJ1-1; cdr3_nt: TGCGCCAGCAGCTTGGAGGCTGGGACAGCTGAAGCTTTCTTT; cdr3_aa: CASSLEAGTAEAFF
d_call: TRBD2; clone_size: few; v_call: TRBV11-2; j_call: TRBJ2-3; cdr3_nt: TGTGCCAGCAGCTTAGATCTAGCGGGGATAACAGATACGCAGTATTTT; cdr3_aa: CASSLDLAGITDTQYF
d_call: -; clone_size: many; v_call: TRBV27; j_call: TRBJ1-5; cdr3_nt: TGTGCCAGCAGTTTAATGGTCAATCAGCCCCAGCATTTT; cdr3_aa: CASSLMVNQPQHF